These T cell receptor beta chains were read from a single sample in a study of response to subunit inactivated influenza vaccine. TCRdb passed the RT-PCR reads through MiXCR, listing each CDR3 protein once. The repertoire holds hundreds of thousands of distinct CDR3 sequences, roughly 20% seen once, with roughly 11% in the top ten. The sequenced sample was PBMCs from blood, obtained 5 days after vaccination. These receptors were taken from a man aged 45 to 65 who received an inactivated influenza vaccine. The CDR3 runs from the conserved cysteine through the conserved F or W.

v_gene: TRBV20-1; j_gene: TRBJ2-7; CDR3aa: CSASPPGRGGEQYF
v_gene: TRBV6-5; j_gene: TRBJ2-6; CDR3aa: CASSYSTGQRDVLTF
v_gene: TRBV24-1; j_gene: TRBJ1-2; CDR3aa: CATSDSGGYGYTF
v_gene: TRBV10-3; j_gene: TRBJ2-7; CDR3aa: CATPWGDTAYEQYF
v_gene: TRBV7-9; j_gene: TRBJ2-4; CDR3aa: CASSPGPGEVAKNIQYF
v_gene: TRBV20-1; j_gene: TRBJ2-7; CDR3aa: CSARGGANYEQYF
v_gene: TRBV20-1; j_gene: TRBJ1-5; CDR3aa: CSARTGSGQPQHF
v_gene: TRBV20-1; j_gene: TRBJ1-6; CDR3aa: CSARDLTGGASYNSPLHF
v_gene: TRBV11-2; j_gene: TRBJ1-2; CDR3aa: CASSPGGWSGYTF
v_gene: TRBV12-5; j_gene: TRBJ2-3; CDR3aa: CASGFLSGEQYF
v_gene: TRBV4-2; j_gene: TRBJ2-5; CDR3aa: CASSQDDSRQETQYF
v_gene: TRBV12-3/TRBV12-4; j_gene: TRBJ2-1; CDR3aa: CASSLVHPGDEQFF
v_gene: TRBV15; j_gene: TRBJ2-7; CDR3aa: CATSRSRGQLYEQYF
v_gene: TRBV10-3; j_gene: TRBJ1-2; CDR3aa: CAISDYPGTGADYGYTF
v_gene: TRBV18; j_gene: TRBJ1-1; CDR3aa: CASSPPRTVRSDTEAFF
v_gene: TRBV20-1; j_gene: TRBJ1-6; CDR3aa: CSAQDRVDSPLHF
v_gene: TRBV25-1; j_gene: TRBJ2-4; CDR3aa: CASSESGTPKKNIQYF
v_gene: TRBV3-1; j_gene: TRBJ2-3; CDR3aa: CASSQVGSSDTQYF
v_gene: TRBV6-5; j_gene: TRBJ1-5; CDR3aa: CASSYSGENSNQPQHF
v_gene: TRBV20-1; j_gene: TRBJ2-7; CDR3aa: CSARESLGLAEQYF
v_gene: TRBV20-1; j_gene: TRBJ1-1; CDR3aa: CSANHPLQGNLNTEAFF
v_gene: TRBV9; j_gene: TRBJ2-3; CDR3aa: CASSATALTADTQYF